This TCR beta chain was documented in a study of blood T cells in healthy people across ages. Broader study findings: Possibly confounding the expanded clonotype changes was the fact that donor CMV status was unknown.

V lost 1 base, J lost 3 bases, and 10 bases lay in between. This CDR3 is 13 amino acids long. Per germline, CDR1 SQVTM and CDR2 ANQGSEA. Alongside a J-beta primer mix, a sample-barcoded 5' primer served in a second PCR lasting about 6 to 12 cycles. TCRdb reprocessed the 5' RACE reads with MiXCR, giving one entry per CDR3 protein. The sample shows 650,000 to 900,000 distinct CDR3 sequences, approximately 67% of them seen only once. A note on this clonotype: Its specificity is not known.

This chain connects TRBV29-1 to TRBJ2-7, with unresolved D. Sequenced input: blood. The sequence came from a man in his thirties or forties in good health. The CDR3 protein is CSVEGQRDYEQYF. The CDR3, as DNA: TGCAGCGTTGAAGGGCAGAGAGACTACGAGCAGTACTTC.